According to its frequency, the clone carrying this TCR beta chain is medium-sized. The antigen is unknown. About 37,500 genome equivalents of blood DNA were amplified for TRB. Germline-derived CDR1 and CDR2 are SGHDT and YYEEEE. The CDR3 consists of 13 residues. The data belong to a study of T cell clusters in autoimmune cytopenias. Study-level findings and limits: TRB repertoire shifts in secondary cytopenia and chronic lymphocytic leukemia mostly reflected lymphoma, not autoimmunity. Exclusive TRB clusters were about 2.9-fold more numerous in healthy donors than in active autoimmune hepatitis. The T cell clusters came from computational analysis alone and lack functional validation.

TRB was amplified by touch-down multiplex PCR, primer pools A and B combined. After re-calling the multiplex PCR reads, TCRdb lists one entry per CDR3 protein, DNA absent. The sample totals more than 9,500 distinct CDR3 sequences. These data also formed part of another study, on T cell repertoires in aging, cancer and after chemotherapy. This second study says: Healthy donors lost TCR diversity with age mainly through richness, cancer patients through richness and evenness.

The rearrangement uses TRBV5-6 and TRBJ1-1; TCRdb calls TRBD1, which cannot be checked without DNA. The sequenced material came from peripheral blood. The clonotype originates from a human donor in good health. The CDR3 sequence: CASNGAENTEAFF.